This TCR beta chain is from a study of Graves' ophthalmopathy and Graves' hyperthyroidism. Deletions cut 8 bases from V and 4 bases from J, with 12 bases between. This CDR3 region has 11 residues. Germline CDR1 and CDR2: DFQATT and SNEGSKA (reference sequence). Details on this clonotype: This sequence may be a read error, since a much larger clone differs from it by one base.

Investigators amplified TCR beta CDR3 regions from RNA transcripts. The library came from an HTBI-primed first-round RT-PCR and a second-round multiplex PCR. In TCRdb, the multiplex PCR reads were re-called with MiXCR into one record per CDR3 protein. The data show about 740,000 distinct CDR3 sequences, with roughly 40% seen just once and less than 55% held by the top ten. Sequenced material: peripheral blood. The sequence came from an adult man with Graves' ophthalmopathy. This sequence joins TRBV20-1 and TRBJ2-7; D is uncertain. The CDR3: CSTSEGYEQYF. The CDR3 region has the DNA TGCAGTACCTCTGAAGGGTACGAGCAGTACTTC.